This T cell receptor (beta chain) was identified in a study of cytomegalovirus exposure and HLA in healthy donors. On this clone itself: What it recognizes is unknown.

In the PCR, 60 Vbeta and 13 Jbeta primers were used. Profiled with immunoSEQ multiplex PCR; TCRdb holds only in-frame clones, not every one. The table shows around 190,000 clones, with roughly 85% occurring only once. V was clipped by 9 bases and J by 2 bases; unmatched bases: 6. CDR1 is LNHDA and CDR2 is SQIVND in the germline V gene (reference sequence). The CDR3 runs to 14 residues. Points from the study as a whole: The later analysis indicated that the majority of CMV-associated TCR beta chains appeared HLA-restricted. Some V segments, including TRBV6-2 and TRBV6-3, were excluded as indistinguishable. Highest at DRB1 and lowest at HLA-C, TCR association rates differed among HLA loci in a later analysis. It was reportedly the case that the classifier diagnosed cytomegalovirus status with high specificity and sensitivity.

This TCR was recovered from a woman in her 50s in good health and CMV-seronegative. The rearrangement uses TRBV19 and TRBJ2-7; TRBD2 aligns across 11 bases. The specimen was PBMCs. The CDR3 coding sequence is TGTGCCAGCCAGACTAGCGGGACACCCTACGAGCAGTACTTC. This encodes CASQTSGTPYEQYF.